Shown below are 26 T cell receptor beta chains from a single sample sequenced in a study of regulatory T cells in long-lasting Graves disease. Noted time point: newly diagnosed GD, antithyroid drugs for less than 3 months. PBMC-extracted RNA yielded the TCR library. Through Arm-PCR of CDR3 regions and iRepertoire HTBI primers, TCR beta libraries were built. TCRdb redid the calling of the multiplex PCR reads with MiXCR, one entry per CDR3 protein. This table holds approximately 460,000 distinct CDR3 sequences, 16% found once. The data were also submitted as part of a second study, on T cells in Graves' hyperthyroidism and ophthalmopathy.

Sequences were derived from peripheral blood mononuclear cells (PBMCs), sampled at new diagnosis, from a patient treated with antithyroid drugs. The receptors stem from a woman in her twenties or thirties with Graves disease.

Many counts were recorded for this clonotype. J is TRBJ1-5 and V is TRBV2; a possible D gene is TRBD1 (5 bases). Trimming stripped 4 bases from V and 9 bases from J, with 19 bases between. The length of the CDR3 is 15 residues. Germline V gene data show CDR1 as SNHLY and CDR2 as FYNNEI. In nucleotides, the CDR3 is TGTGCCAGCAGTGGAACAGGAGGCGGGGATCGGCCCCAGCATTTT. Translation gives CASSGTGGGDRPQHF. Using reference TRBV2 and TRBJ1-5 for the parts outside the CDR3, the full variable domain is EPEVTQTPSHQVTQMGQEVILRCVPISNHLYFYWYRQILGQKVEFLVSFYNNEISEKSEIFDDQFSVERPDGSNFTLKIRSTKLEDSAMYFCASSGTGGGDRPQHFGDGTRLSIL.

This rearrangement joins TRBV10-3 to TRBJ2-7; tentatively, D is TRBD1 (5 bases). Germline V gene lookup returns CDR1 ENHRY and CDR2 SYGVKD. V lost 4 bases to trimming and J lost 5 bases, with 18 bases between them. The CDR3 spans 15 residues. CDR3 in DNA: TGTGCCATCAGTGGAAAAGGGGTTGTAATCGACGAGCAGTACTTC. Translated, it gives CAISGKGVVIDEQYF.

This chain joins TRBV5-1 and TRBJ2-1; TRBD2 matches 14 bases. Germline V gene data show CDR1 as SGHRS and CDR2 as YFSETQ. V shed 3 bases, J shed 4 bases, and the junction held 3 bases outside the gene matches. The CDR3 is made up of 16 amino acids. DNA for the CDR3: TGCGCCAGCAGCTATGGGACTAGCGGGAGTTACAATGAGCAGTTCTTC. Protein: CASSYGTSGSYNEQFF.

This clonotype was counted many times. CDR3 loop: CASSPVAGGYNEQFF. The CDR3 nucleotides are TGTGCCAGCAGTCCCGTGGCGGGAGGTTACAATGAGCAGTTCTTC. The chain carries TRBV12-3 or TRBV12-4 and TRBJ2-1, with 8 positions matching TRBD2. The CDR3 consists of 15 residues. The junction had 7 bases not matched to a gene; V was cut back by 5 bases and J by 4 bases.

The sample holds many counts of this clonotype. This chain joins TRBV6-5 and TRBJ1-1; D gene ambiguous. V was cut by 1 base and J by 5 bases, with 5 bases left in between. Germline-derived CDR1 and CDR2 are MNHEY and SVGAGI. The CDR3 has 12 amino acids. The CDR3 DNA reads as TGTGCCAGCAGTTACTTAGGGACTGAAGCTTTCTTT. Amino acid sequence: CASSYLGTEAFF.

In this sample, this clonotype turned up many times. The chain combines TRBV28 with TRBJ2-3; D uncertain. CDR3 length: 13 amino acids. V was cut by 3 bases and J by 4 bases, with 8 bases left in between. The germline gives CDR1 MDHEN, CDR2 SYDVKM. The CDR3 DNA reads as TGTGCCAGCAGTTTTCGTGGTGCAGATACGCAGTATTTT. Translating it yields CASSFRGADTQYF.

This clonotype was counted many times. This rearrangement joins TRBV3-1 to TRBJ2-3; no definite D call. Germline lookup yields CDR1 LGHDT and CDR2 YNNKEL (reference sequence). The CDR3 length is 13 residues. The germline V and J ends were trimmed by 2 bases and 2 bases, with 5 bases remaining between them. The DNA for the CDR3 is TGTGCCAGCAGCCAACCTCCCACAGATACGCAGTATTTT. Protein sequence: CASSQPPTDTQYF.

This clonotype was seen ten or more times. This may be a read error, as it is one base from a much larger clone. V gene TRBV7-9 combines with J gene TRBJ2-5, with unresolved D. Germline V lookup: CDR1 SEHNR, CDR2 FQNEAQ (reference sequence). The V end was cut by 5 bases, the J end by 4 bases, with 2 bases between. This CDR3 has 10 residues. The CDR3 here is CASSPETQYF. The CDR3 nucleotides read TGTGCCAGCAGCCCAGAGACCCAGTACTTC.

This clonotype was recorded at least ten times. The chain couples TRBV28 to TRBJ2-7; TRBD2 agrees at 8 bases. The CDR3 is 16 amino acids. Looked up from germline, CDR1 is MDHEN and CDR2 is SYDVKM. Losses at the gene ends were 1 base for V and 3 bases for J; bases not matched to a gene: 8. Here the CDR3 DNA reads TGTGCCAGCAGTTTATCCCCAGCCAGCGGGAGCTACGAGCAGTACTTC. This encodes CASSLSPASGSYEQYF.

This clonotype has just a few counts. V gene TRBV29-1 combines with J gene TRBJ2-7; TRBD1 matches 9 bases. This CDR3 has 13 residues. The trim removed 1 base at V and 6 bases at J, leaving 4 bases unmatched. Germline V CDR1 and CDR2: SQVTM, ANQGSEA. The chain's CDR3 is CSVEGDRVFEQYF. Written as DNA, the CDR3 is TGCAGCGTTGAAGGGGACAGGGTCTTCGAGCAGTACTTC.

The chain combines TRBV5-1 with TRBJ2-7; D is possibly TRBD2 (5 bases). Trimming pared 0 bases from V and 3 bases from J, leaving 10 bases between. Germline V gene data show CDR1 as SGHRS and CDR2 as YFSETQ. The CDR3 covers 14 residues. This CDR3 reads CASSLVASSYEQYF. The CDR3 coding sequence is TGCGCCAGCAGCTTGGTCGCTAGCAGCTACGAGCAGTACTTC. Based on the CDR3 plus reference TRBV5-1 and TRBJ2-7, the full variable domain is KAGVTQTPRYLIKTRGQQVTLSCSPISGHRSVSWYQQTPGQGLQFLFEYFSETQRNKGNFPGRFSGRQFSNSRSEMNVSTLELGDSALYLCASSLVASSYEQYFGPGTRLTVT.

This clonotype has a handful of counts. The chain links TRBV30 to TRBJ2-2; D is unclear. V shed 3 bases and J shed 7 bases, with 9 bases lying between them. CDR3 length: 12 amino acids. Germline V lookup: CDR1 GTSNPN, CDR2 SVGIG (reference sequence). The DNA for the CDR3 is TGTGCCTGGAGGGAGACCGGCGGGGAGCTGTTTTTT. It encodes CAWRETGGELFF.

For the CDR3, the DNA is TGCGCCAGCAGTGAGGGGGGGGGGGCCACCGCTCAAGAGACCCAGTACTTC. This gives the protein CASSEGGGATAQETQYF. V usage is TRBV10-1 and J usage is TRBJ2-5; D perhaps matches TRBD2 (7 bases). Trimming left V 2 bases short and J 2 bases short, with 18 bases between. Germline loops: CDR1 WNHNN, CDR2 SYGVQD (reference sequence). The CDR3 spans 17 residues.

This clonotype was seen many times. The chain couples TRBV15 to TRBJ1-2, with 9 bases aligning to TRBD1. CDR3 length: 16 residues. CDR1 is LNHNV and CDR2 is YYDKDF in the germline V gene (reference sequence). Trimming removed 2 bases from V and 2 bases from J; junction bases left unmatched: 6. The DNA for the CDR3 is TGTGCCACCAGCAGATTACCGGGACAGGGCAACTATGGCTACACCTTC. Its translation is CATSRLPGQGNYGYTF.

This clonotype was counted at least ten times. The gene calls are TRBV6-1 and TRBJ2-7; 7 nucleotides agree with TRBD1. V was pared by 5 bases and J by 0 bases, with 7 bases of the junction left unmatched. The CDR3 sequence is 15 residues long. Germline V gives CDR1 MNHNS, CDR2 SASEGT. DNA of the CDR3: TGTGCCAGCAGTAAGGGGGCCTCACTCTCCTACGAGCAGTACTTC. It codes for CASSKGASLSYEQYF.

This clonotype was picked up many times. This chain uses TRBV5-1 with TRBJ1-1; 7 nucleotides match TRBD1. Germline CDR1 and CDR2: SGHRS and YFSETQ. The CDR3 is 15 amino acids. Trimming at V came to 5 bases and at J to 3 bases, leaving 10 bases not matched to a gene. The CDR3 protein is CASSTADRVDTEAFF. The CDR3 coding sequence is TGCGCCAGCAGTACCGCCGACAGGGTGGACACTGAAGCTTTCTTT. Variable domain in full (rest from reference TRBV5-1 and TRBJ1-1): KAGVTQTPRYLIKTRGQQVTLSCSPISGHRSVSWYQQTPGQGLQFLFEYFSETQRNKGNFPGRFSGRQFSNSRSEMNVSTLELGDSALYLCASSTADRVDTEAFFGQGTRLTVV.

This clonotype was picked up many times. The chain carries TRBV11-2 and TRBJ1-1, with D maybe TRBD1 (6 bases). CDR1 is SGHAT, CDR2 FQNNGV, per germline. CDR3 length: 13 amino acids. V dropped 5 bases and J dropped 6 bases, with 13 bases sitting between them. CDR3 sequence reads: CASSRTGTPEAFF. The CDR3 bases are TGTGCCAGCAGCCGAACAGGGACGCCTGAAGCTTTCTTT.

Turning to this clonotype: This likely stems from a read error, as it lies one base from a far larger clone. CDR3 sequence (DNA): TGTGCCAGCAGTTTAGTCTTGGCTAGCAAGCAGTACTTC. Translation gives CASSLVLASKQYF. This chain connects TRBV28 to TRBJ2-4, with a tentative D call TRBD2 (5 bases). The CDR3 is 13 residues long. Trimming stripped 2 bases from V and 13 bases from J, with 15 bases between. The germline CDR1 and CDR2 sequences are MDHEN and SYDVKM.

This clonotype occurred many times. The chain combines TRBV10-1 with TRBJ2-2; 8 bases match TRBD1. The CDR3 has 15 residues. The germline V gene has CDR1 WNHNN and CDR2 SYGVQD (reference sequence). After removal of 2 bases from V and 1 base from J, the junction contained 0 bases not matched to a gene. The CDR3 DNA follows: TGCGCCAGCAGTGAGGGACAGGGGAACACCGGGGAGCTGTTTTTT. Its protein product is CASSEGQGNTGELFF.

The V gene is TRBV4-1, the J gene TRBJ1-4, with a possible D match to TRBD1 (5 bases). V was clipped by 0 bases and J by 5 bases, with 13 bases between them. Germline CDR1 and CDR2: MGHRA and YSYEKL. The CDR3 spans 16 residues. CDR3 in amino acids: CASSQDTTGVNEKLFF. CDR3 coding DNA: TGCGCCAGCAGCCAAGATACAACAGGCGTAAATGAAAAACTGTTTTTT.

This clonotype occurred many times. The chain recombines TRBV7-9 with TRBJ2-1; 10 nucleotides agree with TRBD2. The CDR3 is 15 amino acids. V was pared by 3 bases and J by 4 bases, with 3 bases of the junction left unmatched. The germline CDR1 and CDR2 sequences are SEHNR and FQNEAQ (reference sequence). Here the CDR3 reads CASSFPSGGYNEQFF. The CDR3 DNA is TGTGCCAGCAGCTTTCCTAGCGGGGGATACAATGAGCAGTTCTTC.

Comment on this clonotype: A much larger clone differs by one base, so this may be a read error. V usage is TRBV27 and J usage is TRBJ2-1; the D gene is possibly TRBD1 (5 bases). The CDR3 loop spans 12 amino acids. V was trimmed by 6 bases and J by 8 bases, leaving 11 bases between them. Germline V gene lookup returns CDR1 MNHEY and CDR2 SMNVEV (reference sequence). In DNA, the CDR3 is TGTGCCAGCAGAGCCCCAGGGTATGAGCAGTTCTTC. Residues: CASRAPGYEQFF.

The genes are TRBV30 and TRBJ2-4, with a weak D call TRBD2 (5 bases). This CDR3 comprises 15 residues. CDR1 and CDR2 from the germline V gene are GTSNPN and SVGIG (reference sequence). Trimming took 4 bases from V and 2 from J, leaving 15 bases between them. CDR3 in amino acids: CAWNSGIGSKNIQYF. The CDR3 bases are TGTGCCTGGAATTCGGGAATTGGGTCCAAAAACATTCAGTACTTC.

This clonotype was seen many times. The V gene is TRBV15, the J gene TRBJ1-3; D not resolved. Germline V gene sequence: CDR1 LNHNV, CDR2 YYDKDF (reference sequence). Between the trimmed V and J ends, which lost 8 bases and 0 bases, there was a span of 8 bases. CDR3 size: 13 residues. CDR3 sequence (DNA): TGTGCCACCTCCCCTCCCTCTGGAAACACCATATATTTT. Protein sequence: CATSPPSGNTIYF.

CDR3 sequence: CASSVGDRGFLGELFF. The CDR3, as DNA: TGTGCCAGCAGCGTTGGGGACAGGGGGTTTCTTGGAGAGCTGTTTTTT. This chain uses TRBV9 with TRBJ2-2; 11 bases fit TRBD1. After removal of 2 bases from V and 11 bases from J, the junction contained 11 bases not matched to a gene. Germline V gene lookup returns CDR1 SGDLS and CDR2 YYNGEE. This CDR3 is built from 16 residues.

This clonotype was counted ten times or more. The chain is built from TRBV7-9 and TRBJ1-5, with D possibly being TRBD1 (5 bases). The germline V and J ends were trimmed by 5 bases and 6 bases, with 14 bases remaining between them. The CDR3 has 14 residues. Germline CDR1 and CDR2: SEHNR and FQNEAQ (reference sequence). CDR3 DNA sequence: TGTGCCAGCAGCCCCCTTTGGGGGAGTCAGCCCCAGCATTTT. Protein sequence: CASSPLWGSQPQHF. Based on the CDR3 plus reference TRBV7-9 and TRBJ1-5, the full variable domain is DTGVSQNPRHKITKRGQNVTFRCDPISEHNRLYWYRQTLGQGPEFLTYFQNEAQLEKSRLLSDRFSAERPKGSFSTLEIQRTEQGDSAMYLCASSPLWGSQPQHFGDGTRLSIL.